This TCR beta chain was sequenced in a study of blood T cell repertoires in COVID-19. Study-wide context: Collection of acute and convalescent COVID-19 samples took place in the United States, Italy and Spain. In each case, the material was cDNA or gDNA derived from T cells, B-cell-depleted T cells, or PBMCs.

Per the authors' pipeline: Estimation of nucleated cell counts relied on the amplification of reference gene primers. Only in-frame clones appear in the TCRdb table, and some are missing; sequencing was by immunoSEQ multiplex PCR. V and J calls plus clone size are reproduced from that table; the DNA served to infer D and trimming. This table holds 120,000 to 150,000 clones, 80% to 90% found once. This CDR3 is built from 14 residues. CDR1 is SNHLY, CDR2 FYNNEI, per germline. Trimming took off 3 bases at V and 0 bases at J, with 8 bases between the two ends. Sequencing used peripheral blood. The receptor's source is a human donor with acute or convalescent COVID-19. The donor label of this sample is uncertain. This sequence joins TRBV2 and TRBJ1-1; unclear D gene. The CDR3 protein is CASSDGRLNTEAFF. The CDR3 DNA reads TGTGCCAGCAGTGATGGCAGGCTGAACACTGAAGCTTTCTTT.